The clone carrying this TCR beta chain was observed a single time. The germline V and J ends were trimmed by 5 bases and 3 bases, with 22 bases remaining between them. The CDR3 runs to 18 residues. The V gene's germline CDR1 is KGHDR and CDR2 SFDVKD. The data derive from a study of blood T cell repertoires in COVID-19. Per the study methods: Amplification of reference gene primers was used by the study to estimate nucleated cell counts. TCRdb's table, derived via immunoSEQ multiplex PCR, lists solely in-frame clones and lacks some. V and J calls and clone size come straight from that table; D and trimming were deduced from the DNA. Among about 170,000 clones listed, 88% were seen once.

The V call is TRBV24-1, the J call TRBJ1-5; D might be TRBD1 (6 bases). The specimen sequenced was peripheral blood. This clonotype was obtained from a man aged 45-65 years who had recovered from COVID-19. The CDR3 bases are TGTGCCACCAGTGTCCGAGAGGGGGGGGGCAGGAACAATCAGCCCCAGCATTTT. Protein sequence: CATSVREGGGRNNQPQHF.